This T cell receptor beta chain comes out of a study of cytomegalovirus exposure and HLA in healthy donors. Researchers ran the PCR with 60 Vbeta and 13 Jbeta primers. Repertoires were generated with immunoSEQ multiplex PCR, while TCRdb's copy carries only in-frame clones and drops some. The table lists fewer than 85,000 clones, with 4.5% to 6.5% in the top ten. Details on this clone: The antigen remains undetermined.

These donors counted as nominally healthy when sampled, but unrecorded immune exposures were likely. Study findings and constraints: The authors enumerated some 160 TCR beta chains as linked to cytomegalovirus. Among TCR beta chains of equal frequency, HLA-associated ones were more clonally expanded in a later analysis. Later on, a genetic analysis was performed. It linked a missense variant in DCLRE1C with V- and J-gene trimming of TCR beta.

CDR1 is ENHRY and CDR2 is SYGVKD in the germline V gene. The V gene lost 3 bases and the J gene lost 4 bases, with 15 bases spanning the gap. This CDR3 has 15 residues. The V and J genes are TRBV10-3 and TRBJ1-2, with D perhaps TRBD1 (6 bases). This sequence originates from a woman aged 40 to 50 in good health and CMV-seropositive. Specimen: PBMCs. The CDR3 is CAISEGTLSSYGYTF. The CDR3 nucleotides are TGTGCCATCAGTGAAGGGACACTTTCTTCCTATGGCTACACCTTC.